The clone carrying this TCR beta chain has at least ten counts. Its antigen is unknown. There are 15 residues in the CDR3. Germline V lookup: CDR1 SEHNR, CDR2 FQNEAQ (reference sequence). Trimming cost V 4 bases and J 3 bases, with 15 bases left between them. This entry is derived from a study of CD8 T cells in ankylosing spondylitis. Points from the study as a whole: What seemed typical of ankylosing spondylitis blood was a TCR beta motif built from eight highly homologous variants. In reactive arthritis synovial fluid and blood, some motif variants had been reported before. As reported, disease-linked clones showed significant enrichment in matched ankylosing spondylitis synovial fluid.

Quantitative 5'-RACE with molecular barcodes was used to make the TCR beta libraries. TCRdb reprocessed the 5' RACE reads with MiXCR, giving one entry per CDR3 protein. The repertoire includes about 130,000 distinct CDR3 sequences, over 9.5% of them detected once, and about 4% sits in the top ten. The source material was blood, either unsorted or a sorted T cell fraction (not recorded which). The sequence was obtained from a female donor with ankylosing spondylitis or in good health (not recorded which). The V gene is TRBV7-9, the J gene TRBJ1-1; D not resolved. The CDR3: CASSYLGYPDTEAFF. As DNA, the CDR3 is TGTGCCAGCAGCTATCTCGGTTACCCGGACACTGAAGCTTTCTTT.